A single sample gave rise to the 18 T cell receptor beta chains below, sequenced in a study of blood T cell repertoires in COVID-19. Clones were read by immunoSEQ multiplex PCR, and TCRdb kept only the in-frame ones, dropping some. The sample records 130,000 or so clones, under 85% being singletons. The sample was PBMCs or T cells enriched from blood (not recorded which). These receptors were collected from a young man who had recovered from COVID-19.

The chain combines TRBV2 with TRBJ2-5; tentatively, D is TRBD1 (7 bases). Between the trimmed V and J ends, which lost 6 bases and 4 bases, there was a span of 18 bases. The CDR3 has 15 residues. Per the germline V gene, CDR1 is SNHLY and CDR2 is FYNNEI. CDR3 coding DNA: TGTGCCAGCAGCGACCTCGTGCAGGGGGGAGAGACCCAGTACTTC. This encodes CASSDLVQGGETQYF.

A few counts support this clone. The V gene is TRBV6-2 or TRBV6-3, the J gene TRBJ1-1; 9 positions agree with TRBD1. The trim removed 5 bases at V and 4 bases at J, leaving 2 bases unmatched. Germline loops: CDR1 MNHEY, CDR2 SVGEGT. The CDR3 is 13 residues long. The CDR3 reads CASSDRGVTEAFF. The DNA for the CDR3 is TGTGCCAGCAGTGACAGGGGGGTCACTGAAGCTTTCTTT.

The rearrangement uses TRBV2 and TRBJ1-2; D not certain. V was trimmed by 6 bases and J by 4 bases, leaving 18 bases between them. Germline CDR1 is SNHLY and CDR2 is FYNNEI. This CDR3 is built from 15 residues. CDR3 in DNA: TGTGCCAGCAGCGACGGCGGGCAGCCGTTCTATGGCTACACCTTC. Encoded protein: CASSDGGQPFYGYTF.

J is TRBJ1-2 and V is TRBV5-1; 9 nucleotides agree with TRBD1. The CDR3 loop spans 17 amino acids. Germline lookup yields CDR1 SGHRS and CDR2 YFSETQ. The J segment lost 2 bases and the V segment lost 0 bases, leaving 8 bases of the junction unmatched. The CDR3 DNA reads TGCGCCAGCAGCTTGGAGGTGACAGGGGGTAGAAACTATGGCTACACCTTC. It yields the protein CASSLEVTGGRNYGYTF.

The rearrangement joins TRBV2 to TRBJ2-1, with 10 bases aligning to TRBD2. V was pared by 5 bases and J by 3 bases, with 4 bases of the junction left unmatched. Germline CDR1 is SNHLY and CDR2 is FYNNEI. CDR3 length: 15 amino acids. DNA of the CDR3: TGTGCCAGCAGTCCACTAGCGGGGATCTACAATGAGCAGTTCTTC. This sequence encodes CASSPLAGIYNEQFF.

J is TRBJ2-1 and V is TRBV5-4, with a possible D match to TRBD2 (6 bases). The germline gives CDR1 SGHNT, CDR2 YYREEE (reference sequence). The CDR3 totals 12 residues. Trimming removed 5 bases from V and 8 bases from J, with 11 bases in between. The CDR3 DNA is TGTGCCAGCAGTGGAACTAGCTATGAGCAGTTCTTC. Its protein is CASSGTSYEQFF.

The chain couples TRBV10-2 to TRBJ2-2, with TRBD2 matching 8 bases. The CDR3 runs to 14 residues. Germline-derived CDR1 and CDR2 are WSHSY and SAAADI. Germline trimming cut 6 bases from V and 6 bases from J; bases unmatched to any gene: 6. The CDR3 nucleotides read TGCGCCAGCAGGTCGGGGGGGGATGCCGGGGAGCTGTTTTTT. This encodes CASRSGGDAGELFF.

This chain uses TRBV5-1 with TRBJ2-3; D might be TRBD2 (5 bases). Germline values: CDR1 SGHRS, CDR2 YFSETQ. The CDR3 spans 14 residues. V was trimmed by 7 bases and J by 4 bases, leaving 16 bases between them. The CDR3 sequence: CASGRRGRSDTQYF. Here the CDR3 DNA reads TGCGCCAGCGGACGTCGGGGAAGGTCAGATACGCAGTATTTT.

V is TRBV19 and J is TRBJ2-7; 7 bases are shared with TRBD1. Germline lookup yields CDR1 LNHDA and CDR2 SQIVND (reference sequence). This CDR3 contains 15 residues. V shed 1 base, J shed 1 base, and the junction held 4 bases outside the gene matches. The CDR3 sequence is CASSIGGGGSYEQYF. In DNA form, the CDR3 reads TGTGCCAGTAGTATAGGAGGGGGCGGATCCTACGAGCAGTACTTC.

This sequence joins TRBV30 and TRBJ1-1; D is uncertain. The V gene's germline CDR1 is GTSNPN and CDR2 SVGIG (reference sequence). The length of the CDR3 is 13 residues. V dropped 4 bases and J dropped 4 bases, with 13 bases sitting between them. The CDR3: CAWNPGSSTEAFF. Written as DNA, the CDR3 is TGTGCCTGGAATCCGGGGAGTAGCACTGAAGCTTTCTTT.

The chain employs TRBV10-3 and TRBJ2-2, with D uncertain. Germline V gives CDR1 ENHRY, CDR2 SYGVKD. V lost 0 bases to trimming and J lost 6 bases, with 20 bases between them. The CDR3 totals 18 residues. CDR3 bases: TGTGCCATCAGTGAGTCGAGGTCGGGTTTACTCATCCCCGGGGAGCTGTTTTTT. Protein product: CAISESRSGLLIPGELFF.

This clone was counted only a few times. The rearrangement joins TRBV19 to TRBJ1-2, with TRBD1 as a possible D gene (6 bases). The CDR3 sequence is 15 residues long. The germline CDR1 and CDR2 sequences are LNHDA and SQIVND (reference sequence). V shed 0 bases and J shed 8 bases, with 16 bases lying between them. CDR3 sequence reads: CASSIDGGPATGYTF. CDR3 coding DNA: TGTGCCAGTAGTATAGACGGGGGGCCCGCCACGGGCTACACCTTC.

The V gene is TRBV7-7, the J gene TRBJ1-1, with D possibly matching TRBD1 (6 bases). The CDR3 runs 17 residues. V lost 4 bases and J 4 bases, leaving 22 bases between the germline ends. The germline V gene has CDR1 SSHAT and CDR2 FNYEAQ (reference sequence). DNA of the CDR3: TGTGCCAGCAGCTCAGGACAGCTAGAAGATGACGGCACTGAAGCTTTCTTT. This encodes CASSSGQLEDDGTEAFF.

V and J are TRBV7-9 and TRBJ1-5; D perhaps matches TRBD1 (6 bases). Germline V gene sequence: CDR1 SEHNR, CDR2 FQNEAQ (reference sequence). This CDR3 comprises 12 residues. V gave up 1 base and J gave up 11 bases, with 9 bases separating them. CDR3 amino acids: CASSLEGQTQHF. CDR3 coding DNA: TGTGCCAGCAGCTTAGAGGGACAAACCCAGCATTTT.

V usage is TRBV6-1 and J usage is TRBJ2-7; D possibly corresponds to TRBD1 (6 bases). Trimming removed 1 base at V and 2 bases at J, with 9 bases between. Germline V gene data show CDR1 as MNHNS and CDR2 as SASEGT. This CDR3 is 14 amino acids long. The CDR3 reads CASSEGGLPYEQYV. CDR3 DNA: TGTGCCAGCAGTGAAGGGGGGCTCCCCTACGAGCAGTACGTC.

J is TRBJ1-1 and V is TRBV18; D unresolved. Per the germline V gene, CDR1 is KGHSH and CDR2 is LQKENI. CDR3 size: 14 residues. V gave up 2 bases and J gave up 1 base, with 8 bases separating them. For the CDR3, the DNA is TGTGCCAGCTCACCAGAGGGAGGGAACACTGAAGCTTTCTTT. Protein: CASSPEGGNTEAFF.

The rearrangement uses TRBV29-1 and TRBJ2-5, with 7 bases lining up with TRBD1. The V gene end was trimmed by 6 bases and the J gene end by 1 base; junction bases not matched to a gene: 8. Germline V gene lookup returns CDR1 SQVTM and CDR2 ANQGSEA. This CDR3 has 14 residues. CDR3 protein: CSVGPWDSQETQYF. The DNA of the CDR3 is TGCAGCGTGGGTCCATGGGACAGCCAAGAGACCCAGTACTTC.

The chain employs TRBV7-3 and TRBJ2-3; TRBD2 aligns across 7 bases. This CDR3 spans 15 amino acids. Per the germline V gene, CDR1 is SGHTA and CDR2 is FQGTGA. The trim removed 0 bases at V and 0 bases at J, leaving 0 bases unmatched. CDR3: CASSLTSGSTDTQYF. As DNA, the CDR3 is TGTGCCAGCAGCTTAACTAGCGGGAGCACAGATACGCAGTATTTT.